The rows below give T cell receptor beta chains drawn from one sample of a study of blood T cell repertoires in COVID-19. TCRdb's table, derived via immunoSEQ multiplex PCR, lists solely in-frame clones and lacks some. The sample gives around 300,000 clones, around nine tenths of which show up once; 1.9% is in the top ten. Sequencing input: PBMCs or T cells enriched from blood (not recorded which). These receptors came from a woman aged 60-70 years who had recovered from COVID-19. Both conserved end residues are part of each CDR3. A D gene is named only where the DNA matches it firmly. Clone size, where shown, is once, few, many, or a class for clones that have expanded.

abundance,d_gene,j_gene,v_gene,CDR3nt,CDR3aa
.,.,TRBJ2-7,TRBV11-1,TGTGCCAGCAGCTCTGGCGGCGAGCAGTACTTC,CASSSGGEQYF
.,.,TRBJ1-1,TRBV28,TGTGCCAGCAGAGCACCTCCAGGGATGAACACTGAAGCTTTCTTT,CASRAPPGMNTEAFF
.,TRBD2,TRBJ2-7,TRBV7-2,TGTGCCAGCAGCCGCAGGCGGGGAGGGTACGAGCAGTACTTC,CASSRRRGGYEQYF
.,.,TRBJ2-2,TRBV7-9,TGTGCCAGCAGCCCTGCGGCACTGAACACCGGGGAGCTGTTTTTT,CASSPAALNTGELFF
.,.,TRBJ1-6,TRBV19,TGTGCCAGCACCCCTACTACCAATTCACCCCTCCACTTT,CASTPTTNSPLHF
.,.,TRBJ2-1,TRBV5-4,TGTGCCAGCAGCTTGAACTCGCGTTACAATGAGCAGTTCTTC,CASSLNSRYNEQFF
once,.,TRBJ1-4,TRBV7-9,TGTGCCAGTGGTGGGGAGACTAATGAAAAACTGTTTTTT,CASGGETNEKLFF
.,TRBD1,TRBJ1-4,TRBV19,TGTGCCAGTAGTATCAGGGGGCGCGGAAAACTGTTTTTT,CASSIRGRGKLFF
.,TRBD2,TRBJ2-7,TRBV5-1,TGCGCCAGCAGCTTGGCCCTTGGGGGAGGGCCGTACGAGCAGTACTTC,CASSLALGGGPYEQYF
.,.,TRBJ1-1,TRBV13,TGTGCCAGCAGCTTCCTCACGAGGATAGAGGCTGAAGCTTTCTTT,CASSFLTRIEAEAFF
.,.,TRBJ1-2,TRBV29-1,TGCAGCGTTGAAGGGCCGGGGGGGGCGATCTATGGCTACACCTTC,CSVEGPGGAIYGYTF
.,.,TRBJ1-3,TRBV24-1,TGTGCCACCACTACAGGACACAATCGGATTTATTTT,CATTTGHNRIYF
.,TRBD1,TRBJ1-1,TRBV7-2,TGTGCCAGCAGCTTAAAGGACAGGGGCGCAGCGGGAGCTTTCTTT,CASSLKDRGAAGAFF
.,TRBD1,TRBJ1-4,TRBV18,TGTGCCAGCTCACCAGACAGGGCTACTAATGAAAAACTGTTTTTT,CASSPDRATNEKLFF
.,TRBD1,TRBJ1-2,TRBV5-1,TGCGCCAGCAGCTTAGACAGGGTCTATGGCTACACCTTC,CASSLDRVYGYTF
.,.,TRBJ2-3,TRBV10-3,TGTGCCATCAGTAACGGGAATACGCAGTATTTT,CAISNGNTQYF
.,.,TRBJ2-7,TRBV19,TGTGCCACCGGCCGGGGGAGGACCTACGAGCAGTACTTC,CATGRGRTYEQYF